Here is one TCR beta chain with its context. Antigen unknown. Employing constant-segment primers, 5'RACE generated TCR alpha and TCR beta cDNA libraries bearing sample barcodes and UMIs. TCRdb reanalysed the 5' RACE reads using MiXCR and keeps one entry per CDR3 protein. The sample yields approximately 50,000 distinct CDR3 sequences, approximately 12% seen once. The sample comes from a study of T-cell memory formation after mild COVID-19. About the study: TCR clustering was largely donor specific.

The CDR3 loop spans 14 amino acids. J was trimmed by 2 bases and V by 4 bases; bases with no gene match: 4. General study points: Pre-infection memory showed some responding clones, and this suggested that cross-reactive memory joined. Balance between CD4 and CD8 was seen in clones contracting day 15 to 85, and a CD4+ lean was seen in later expanders.

This receptor was identified in a man in his late teens or twenties who had mild COVID-19 (a few samples of this study predate the infection). Cell type and time point are not known. The sequenced material came from PBMCs or a T cell subset sorted from them (not recorded which). The genes are TRBV12-3 or TRBV12-4 and TRBJ1-1; 7 positions agree with TRBD1. The CDR3 nucleotides read TGTGCCAGCAGTTCCGGGACAGACAACACTGAAGCTTTCTTT. Protein: CASSSGTDNTEAFF.